Following are 5 T cell receptor beta chains from one sample sequenced in a study of T cells in Graves' hyperthyroidism and ophthalmopathy. Amplification yielded TCR beta CDR3 regions, with RNA transcripts as the source. With the HTBI primer set, the TCR CDR3 went through a first round of RT-PCR. TCRdb re-derived calls from the multiplex PCR reads in MiXCR, one entry per CDR3 protein. The table shows around 190,000 distinct CDR3 sequences, with about 17% occurring only once. Sequencing input: blood. Receptors were obtained from a woman in her forties or fifties with Graves' hyperthyroidism.

A word on this clonotype: At one of its ends the junction is not consistent with the germline gene, which may arise from a read error. The rearrangement joins TRBV20-1 to TRBJ1-2; 9 bases are a match to TRBD1. This CDR3 is 12 amino acids long. Germline-derived CDR1 and CDR2 are DFQATT and SNEGSKA (reference sequence). The CDR3 spells CSARGTGYGHTF. In DNA, the CDR3 is TGCAGTGCTAGGGGGACAGGGTATGGCCACACCTTC.

This clonotype was counted ten times or more. This chain connects TRBV7-9 to TRBJ1-1, with D possibly TRBD1 on 6 matching bases. The CDR3 runs to 14 residues. CDR1 and CDR2 from the germline V gene are SEHNR and FQNEAQ (reference sequence). Trimming removed 11 bases from V and 0 bases from J, with 16 bases in between. The CDR3 sequence is CAGSGGQMNTEAFF. The CDR3 DNA follows: TGTGCCGGCTCTGGGGGCCAGATGAACACTGAAGCTTTCTTT. The full variable domain, with the rest looked up from reference TRBV7-9 and TRBJ1-1, is DTGVSQNPRHKITKRGQNVTFRCDPISEHNRLYWYRQTLGQGPEFLTYFQNEAQLEKSRLLSDRFSAERPKGSFSTLEIQRTEQGDSAMYLCAGSGGQMNTEAFFGQGTRLTVV.

In this sample, this clonotype turned up many times. The V gene is TRBV3-1, the J gene TRBJ2-7; D is uncertain. The CDR3 is 13 residues long. Germline V gives CDR1 LGHDT, CDR2 YNNKEL (reference sequence). V lost 4 bases and J lost 4, with 11 bases in between. The CDR3, as DNA: TGTGCCAGCAGCCCCTTGGGTTTTTACGAGCAGTACTTC. Translating it yields CASSPLGFYEQYF.

This clonotype was observed at least ten times. V gene TRBV10-3 combines with J gene TRBJ2-7, with 9 bases that match TRBD2. There are 15 residues in the CDR3. Germline-derived CDR1 and CDR2 are ENHRY and SYGVKD. J was trimmed by 3 bases and V by 0 bases; bases with no gene match: 3. CDR3 nucleotide sequence: TGTGCCATCAGTGAGTCGACTAGCGGAGTCTACGAGCAGTACTTC. It translates to CAISESTSGVYEQYF.

A note on this clonotype: This CDR3 is missing its conserved last phenylalanine or tryptophan, likely due to a read error. CDR3 region: CASRPYTGGARNTEAFS. The CDR3 nucleotides are TGTGCCAGCAGGCCGTACACAGGGGGCGCGAGGAACACTGAAGCTTTCTCT. The chain employs TRBV3-1 and TRBJ1-1; 9 bases align to TRBD1. Germline-derived CDR1 and CDR2 are LGHDT and YNNKEL (reference sequence). CDR3 length equals 17 residues. Trimming at V came to 6 bases and at J to 1 base, leaving 12 bases not matched to a gene.